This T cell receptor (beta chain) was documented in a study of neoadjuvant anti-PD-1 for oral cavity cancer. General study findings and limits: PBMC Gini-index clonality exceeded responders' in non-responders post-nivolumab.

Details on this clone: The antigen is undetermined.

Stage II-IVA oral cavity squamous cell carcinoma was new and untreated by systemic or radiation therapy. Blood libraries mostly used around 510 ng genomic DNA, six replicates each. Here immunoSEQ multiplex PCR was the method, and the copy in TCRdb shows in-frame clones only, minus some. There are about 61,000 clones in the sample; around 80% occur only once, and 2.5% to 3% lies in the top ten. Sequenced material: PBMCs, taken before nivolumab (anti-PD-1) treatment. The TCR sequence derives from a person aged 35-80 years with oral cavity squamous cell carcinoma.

Here the CDR3 DNA reads TGTGCCATCATGGACAGGAACTACGAGCAGTACTTC. Encoded protein: CAIMDRNYEQYF. V usage is TRBV10-3 and J usage is TRBJ2-7; the match to TRBD1 covers 7 bases. Per germline, CDR1 ENHRY and CDR2 SYGVKD. The CDR3 consists of 12 residues. Trimming took 7 bases from V and 3 from J; bases not matched to a gene: 3.